This TCR beta chain was captured in a study of early T cells in non-severe SARS-CoV-2 infection (dated by TCRdb to about 2021). About the investigation overall: Bulk RNA from unsorted whole blood was used for TCR sequencing, so alpha and beta chains could not be paired.

This was a case-control study nested in a cohort of healthcare workers in London, UK, who had nasopharyngeal swab PCR tests and blood samples taken every week. Healthcare workers were recruited between 23 and 31 March 2020, during the week of the UK lockdown, and were followed weekly for up to about 15 weeks. The library was obtained by 5' RACE. Instrument on record: NextSeq 500. In the TCR library protocol, unique molecular identifiers were attached to individual cDNA molecules to correct for PCR bias and sequencing error. Both TCR alpha and beta chains were sequenced, and tight co-correlation was observed between alpha and beta sequence abundances in each sample. The published analysis was carried out like this. Decombinator V4 was used to annotate the V gene, J gene and CDR3 of the TCR sequences. Expanded TCRs were defined as changing significantly between any two time points under a Poisson model with p below 0.0001. Abundances of TCRs were expressed as counts per million after normalisation to the total number of TCRs sequenced in each sample. MAIT TCRs were defined by TRAV1-2 paired with TRAJ12, TRAJ20 or TRAJ33, and iNKT TCRs by TRAV10 paired with TRAJ18. VDJdb, accessed 1 November 2021, was searched for CMV, EBV and SARS-CoV-2 annotated TCRs, excluding TCRs annotated for multiple antigens. TCRdb redid the processing of the public reads, applying fastp at Q25 and MiXCR, and retained in-frame beta chains. One record per CDR3 amino acid sequence lists the most common genes and DNA. V and J calls and clone size were set by TCRdb, not the authors. This sample has under 70,000 distinct CDR3 sequences in its table, and over 10% of those were observed once. The top ten clonotypes cover roughly 9.3% of the sample.

Results and caveats for the whole study, not just this receptor: Matching against VDJdb was skewed toward anti-spike CD8 responses, likely underestimated virus-specific expansions, and missed private and CD4 specificities.

From cysteine to phenylalanine, the CDR3 is 14 amino acids long. The DNA shown is the 42-base CDR3, in frame from base 1. According to the germline V gene, CDR1 reads MDHEN and CDR2 reads SYDVKM. V gives up 5 bases and J gives up 7 bases, and the segment between their germline ends measures 18 bases. This clonotype was recorded a few times. This clone's antigen is unknown. No base qualities exist here, and no much larger clone lies one base off it. Sequenced material: whole blood, taken at baseline. Rearrangement joined TRBV28 to TRBJ2-7; the D gene is not confidently resolved. The clonotype originates from an adult who was a healthcare worker with PCR-confirmed SARS-CoV-2 infection or an uninfected control (not recorded which). The CDR3 is CASSRPVFSEEQYF. At the DNA level, the sequence is TGTGCCAGCAGTCGACCCGTGTTCTCCGAGGAGCAGTACTTC.